This record covers a single TCR beta chain. CDR1 SQVTM and CDR2 ANQGSEA come from the germline V gene. V was clipped by 6 bases and J by 3 bases, with 9 bases between them. This CDR3 has 11 residues. The data originate from a study of early T cells in non-severe SARS-CoV-2 infection. Study summary: RNA in bulk from unsorted whole blood was sequenced, and chains were unpaired.

TCRdb re-derived calls from the 5' RACE reads in MiXCR, one entry per CDR3 protein. In the table there are 50,000 to 75,000 distinct CDR3 sequences, over 4.5% of which are singletons. The sequence was collected from an adult who was a healthcare worker with PCR-confirmed SARS-CoV-2 infection or an uninfected control (not recorded which). The source material was whole blood, sampled at baseline. The chain recombines TRBV29-1 with TRBJ2-7; D perhaps matches TRBD1 (6 bases). The CDR3 nucleotides are TGCAGCGTCAACAGGGACTACGAGCAGTACTTC. It is translated as CSVNRDYEQYF.